Included here is one T cell receptor beta chain sequence, with context. Authors' processing steps: Estimation of nucleated cell counts was performed using reference gene primer amplification. Assay: immunoSEQ multiplex PCR; the TCRdb copy retains only in-frame clones and omits some. The V and J calls and clone size come from that table; D and trimming were worked out from the DNA. The table includes fewer than 300,000 clones, approximately 88% detected once. The entry originates in a study of blood T cell repertoires in COVID-19. Whole-study context: The samples span acute and convalescent COVID-19 from the United States, Italy and Spain. The analysed material was cDNA or gDNA that came from T cells, B-cell-depleted T cells, or PBMCs.

The germline gives CDR1 SNHLY, CDR2 FYNNEI. The ends lost 6 bases at V and 7 bases at J; junction bases unmatched: 6. The CDR3 is made up of 15 amino acids. The clonotype originates from a woman aged 25 to 39 with acute or convalescent COVID-19. The V gene is TRBV2, the J gene TRBJ2-1, with TRBD2 matching over 13 bases. Sequencing was done on a sample of peripheral blood. This CDR3 reads CASRSLAGGVNEQFF. CDR3 DNA: TGTGCCAGCAGGTCACTAGCGGGAGGGGTTAATGAGCAGTTCTTC.